This TCR beta chain was captured by sequencing in a study of T cells in Graves' hyperthyroidism and ophthalmopathy (dated by TCRdb to between 2017 and 2020). With respect to the entire study: Peripheral blood samples were taken at the time of initial diagnosis, prior to any treatment. To identify TCR V-J signatures that set the groups apart, the researchers used a discovery cohort of 100 patients, made up of around 40 with Graves' ophthalmopathy and some 55 with stable Graves' hyperthyroidism. Whether ophthalmopathy could be predicted prospectively was tested in an independent validation cohort made up of 18 to 20 hyperthyroidism patients plus 17 patients who later progressed to ophthalmopathy. For training and testing, the roughly 93 patients in the discovery cohort were randomly divided in a 7:3 ratio. In addition, the study compared T-cell repertoires in thyroid tissue and in blood from six Graves' hyperthyroidism patients. Following sampling, methimazole starting at 30 mg daily was given to hyperthyroidism patients, and high-dose intravenous methylprednisolone was given to ophthalmopathy patients. TCR Vbeta CDR3 sequencing of around 130 peripheral blood samples (43 ophthalmopathy, around 80 hyperthyroidism and some 17 progressor patients) is reported in the paper. Study-level results and caveats: In validation, the model predicted progression to ophthalmopathy with 55% to 71% sensitivity and roughly 75% specificity, a median of about 6 months before onset. Sample size was not statistically predetermined, and investigators were not blinded to group allocation. Blood samples also contained most of the expanded thyroid clonotypes (frequency above 0.001), which suggests that blood repertoires may reflect thyroid immune responses. A model built on a 13 V-J signature distinguished ophthalmopathy from stable hyperthyroidism, reaching 85% to 90% sensitivity and about 81% specificity in cross-validation and 80%/75% in testing.

Hyperthyroidism patients were newly diagnosed, with disease duration under 2 months, and aged 18 to 65 years. Exclusion was applied to patients with uncontrolled infections, other autoimmune diseases, pregnancy or lactation. Diagnoses relied on clinical symptoms, serum thyroxine and TRAb, thyroid ultrasound and orbital computed tomography. For progressor patients, blood was drawn at the first diagnosis of hyperthyroidism, before any ophthalmopathy symptoms had appeared. PBMCs were separated from 10 ml of fresh peripheral blood using Ficoll-Paque density gradient centrifugation. Progressor patients were first diagnosed with Graves' hyperthyroidism and then developed ophthalmopathy during follow-up. Total RNA was extracted using Trizol reagent, and RNA quality was assessed on an Agilent 2100 Bioanalyzer. This clonotype has ten or more counts. Its cognate antigen has yet to be identified. Base-call qualities are not available, and no considerably larger clone is one nucleotide away.

The TCR beta CDR3 regions were amplified from the RNA transcripts. The TCR CDR3 was subjected to a first round of RT-PCR using the HTBI primer set and the Qiagen OneStep RT-PCR kit. The libraries were constructed in a second round of multiplex PCR and then size-selected and purified. Sequencing of the libraries was done on an Illumina HiSeq2000 using paired-end 100 bp reads. The paper's data handling went like this. Raw data were processed with SOAPnuke, discarding reads with adapters, uncalled bases, mean Phred below 15, or no exact constant-primer or identifier match. High-quality paired reads were merged with COPE v1.2.5, and unique nucleotide sequences were defined as clonotypes. MiTCR v1.1 was used to align clonotypes to the IMGT TRBV, TRBD and TRBJ reference segments. Only V-J combinations with frequency above 0.0001, covering 99% to 99.2% of repertoires, were analysed. The TCS score was defined as the ratio of F50 (clonal expansion) to E x V (chaos), calculated using BLOSUM62-based TCRdist between CDR3 peptides within each V-J. Welch's t-statistics and random forest reduced several hundred V-J features to roughly 13, which were used in a naive Bayes classifier (R e1071). Using fastp at Q25 and MiXCR, TCRdb reprocessed the public reads and kept productive beta chains. Every CDR3 protein is listed once, alongside the most common genes and DNA of its rows. The V and J calls here are based on TCRdb, not the publication. The sample table shows roughly 400,000 distinct CDR3 sequences, and less than 20% are seen once. Jointly, the top ten make up about 27% of the sample.

Sequences were obtained from blood. The receptor was derived from a woman aged 18-29 years with Graves' hyperthyroidism that later progressed to Graves' ophthalmopathy.

Here is the DNA: TGTGCCACCAGCAGAGATTATCCCTCTGAAGCTTTCTTT. Its translation reads: CATSRDYPSEAFF. In this chain, TRBV15 is recombined with TRBJ1-1, with an unclear D gene assignment. Taken from cysteine to phenylalanine, the CDR3 has 13 residues. The read is trimmed to its CDR3 DNA, 39 bases read in frame from base 1. V is cut by 0 bases and J by 6 bases, and the space between the germline ends is 8 bases. From a lookup of the germline V gene (reference sequence), CDR1 and CDR2 are LNHNV and YYDKDF.